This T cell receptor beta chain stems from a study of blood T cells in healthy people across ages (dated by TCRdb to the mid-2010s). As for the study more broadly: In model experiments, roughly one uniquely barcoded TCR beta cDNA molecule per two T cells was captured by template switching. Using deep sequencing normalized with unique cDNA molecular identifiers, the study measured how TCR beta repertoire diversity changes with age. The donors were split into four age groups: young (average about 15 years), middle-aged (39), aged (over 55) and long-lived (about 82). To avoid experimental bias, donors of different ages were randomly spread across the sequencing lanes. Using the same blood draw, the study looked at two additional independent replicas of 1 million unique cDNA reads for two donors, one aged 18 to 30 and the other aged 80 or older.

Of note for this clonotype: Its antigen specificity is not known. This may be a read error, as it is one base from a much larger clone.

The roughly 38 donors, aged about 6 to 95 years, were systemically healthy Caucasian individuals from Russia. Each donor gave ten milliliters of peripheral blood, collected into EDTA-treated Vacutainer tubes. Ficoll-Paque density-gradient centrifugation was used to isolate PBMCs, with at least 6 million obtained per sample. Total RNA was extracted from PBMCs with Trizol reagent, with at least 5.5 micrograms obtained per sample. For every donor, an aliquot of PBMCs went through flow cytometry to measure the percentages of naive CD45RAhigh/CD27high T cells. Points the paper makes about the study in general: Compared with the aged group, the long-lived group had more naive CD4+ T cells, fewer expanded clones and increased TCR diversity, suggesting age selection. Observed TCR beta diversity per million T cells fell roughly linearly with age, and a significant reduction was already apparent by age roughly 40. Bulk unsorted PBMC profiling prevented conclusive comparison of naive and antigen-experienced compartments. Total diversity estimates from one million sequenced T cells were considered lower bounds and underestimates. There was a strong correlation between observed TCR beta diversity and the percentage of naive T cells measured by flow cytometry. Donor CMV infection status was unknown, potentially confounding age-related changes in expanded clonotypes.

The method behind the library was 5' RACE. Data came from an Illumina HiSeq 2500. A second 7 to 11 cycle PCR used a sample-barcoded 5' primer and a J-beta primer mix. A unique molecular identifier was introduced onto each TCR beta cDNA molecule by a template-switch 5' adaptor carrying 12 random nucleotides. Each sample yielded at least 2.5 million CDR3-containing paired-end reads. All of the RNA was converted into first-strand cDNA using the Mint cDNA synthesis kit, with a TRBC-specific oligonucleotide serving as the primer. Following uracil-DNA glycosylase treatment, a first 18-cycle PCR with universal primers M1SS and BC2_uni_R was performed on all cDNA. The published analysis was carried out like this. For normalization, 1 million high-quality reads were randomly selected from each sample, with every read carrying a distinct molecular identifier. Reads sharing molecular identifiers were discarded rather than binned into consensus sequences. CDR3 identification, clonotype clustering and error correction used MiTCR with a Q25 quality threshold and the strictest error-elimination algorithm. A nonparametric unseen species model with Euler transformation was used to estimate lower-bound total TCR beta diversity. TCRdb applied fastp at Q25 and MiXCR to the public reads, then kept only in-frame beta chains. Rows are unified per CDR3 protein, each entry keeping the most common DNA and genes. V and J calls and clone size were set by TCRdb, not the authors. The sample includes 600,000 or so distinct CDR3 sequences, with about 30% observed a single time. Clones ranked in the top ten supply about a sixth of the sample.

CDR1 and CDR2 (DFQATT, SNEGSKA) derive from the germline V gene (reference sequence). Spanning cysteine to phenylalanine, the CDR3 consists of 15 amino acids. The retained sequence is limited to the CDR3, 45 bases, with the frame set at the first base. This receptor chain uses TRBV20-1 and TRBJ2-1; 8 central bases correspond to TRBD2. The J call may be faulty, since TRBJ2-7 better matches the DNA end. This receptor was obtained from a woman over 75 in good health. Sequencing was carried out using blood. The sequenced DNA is TGCAGTGCCGCAGCAGTAGCGGGGTTTTACAATGAGCAGTACTTC. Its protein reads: CSAAAVAGFYNEQYF.